What follows are 9 T cell receptor beta chains derived from one specimen sequenced in a study of T cells in Graves' hyperthyroidism and ophthalmopathy. Researchers amplified the TCR beta CDR3 regions from RNA transcripts. HTBI primers were used for first-round RT-PCR of the TCR CDR3. One entry per CDR3 protein results from TCRdb running MiXCR on the multiplex PCR reads. This table holds approximately 400,000 distinct CDR3 sequences, just under 15% found once. Specimen: blood. The receptor source for this set is a woman aged 30 to 39 with Graves' hyperthyroidism.

Ten or more counts support this clonotype. The chain employs TRBV29-1 and TRBJ2-1, with 8 bases that match TRBD2. The V gene end was trimmed by 4 bases and the J gene end by 1 base; junction bases not matched to a gene: 3. The CDR3 extends over 14 amino acids. Germline CDR1 reads SQVTM; CDR2 reads ANQGSEA. For the CDR3, the DNA is TGCAGCGTTGGTAGCGGGGTATCCTACAATGAGCAGTTCTTC. Its translation: CSVGSGVSYNEQFF.

In its sample, this clonotype was seen a few times. The chain couples TRBV9 to TRBJ2-1, with D uncertain. Trimming shortened V by 0 bases and J by 7 bases, and 14 bases separated the two germline ends. The CDR3 has 15 amino acids. Germline CDR1 SGDLS, CDR2 YYNGEE. CDR3: CASSVGVNPENEQFF. The DNA of the CDR3 is TGTGCCAGCAGCGTAGGTGTAAACCCGGAGAATGAGCAGTTCTTC.

This clonotype was counted at least ten times. V and J are TRBV12-3 or TRBV12-4 and TRBJ2-7, with 12 nucleotides matching TRBD2. This CDR3 has 15 residues. Germline trimming cut 6 bases from V and 3 bases from J; bases unmatched to any gene: 6. In DNA, the CDR3 is TGTGCCAGCAGCCCTGGACTAGCGGGAATCTACGAGCAGTACTTC. This sequence encodes CASSPGLAGIYEQYF.

This clonotype was counted ten times or more. The chain is built from TRBV20-1 and TRBJ2-1; 9 bases are shared with TRBD2. This CDR3 contains 16 residues. With V trimmed by 3 bases and J by 7 bases, 13 bases remained unmatched. The germline CDR1 and CDR2 sequences are DFQATT and SNEGSKA (reference sequence). In nucleotides, the CDR3 is TGCAGTGCTAGGGTATTAGCGGGAGTTTCGCAAAATGAGCAGTTCTTC. It yields the protein CSARVLAGVSQNEQFF.

This clonotype was recorded at least ten times. V gene TRBV18 combines with J gene TRBJ2-3; D gene uncertain. This CDR3 is built from 12 residues. Germline values: CDR1 KGHSH, CDR2 LQKENI. V was trimmed by 4 bases and J by 3 bases, leaving 5 bases between them. The CDR3 DNA sequence: TGTGCCAGCTCACGACGGACAGATACGCAGTATTTT. Translating gives CASSRRTDTQYF.

This clonotype was observed a handful of times. The chain is built from TRBV10-2 and TRBJ2-7; TRBD1 might be the D (5 bases). V was shortened by 7 bases and J by 9 bases, with 25 bases between the two germline ends. This CDR3 has 15 amino acids. From germline, CDR1 is WSHSY and CDR2 SAAADI. The CDR3 nucleotides read TGCGCCAGCACCCAAGCCCACAGGTCGGCGTCCGGGCAGTACTTC. Translating it yields CASTQAHRSASGQYF.

This clonotype was seen at least ten times. The J gene is TRBJ1-6, the V gene TRBV28; D may be TRBD1 (6 bases). The germline CDR1 and CDR2 sequences are MDHEN and SYDVKM. V lost 6 bases and J lost 3, with 12 bases in between. The CDR3 runs 15 residues. Written as DNA, the CDR3 is TGTGCCAGCAGAACCACAGGGAACTATAATTCACCCCTCCACTTT. This translates into CASRTTGNYNSPLHF.

This clonotype was seen repeatedly, ten times or more. V is TRBV20-1 and J is TRBJ2-3; TRBD2 aligns across 14 bases. This CDR3 is built from 15 residues. Trimming took 6 bases from V and 4 from J; bases not matched to a gene: 6. Germline V gene sequence: CDR1 DFQATT, CDR2 SNEGSKA (reference sequence). The CDR3 DNA reads TGCAGTGCCCCACAGACTAGCGGGAGGGCAGATACGCAGTATTTT. It specifies CSAPQTSGRADTQYF.

At least ten counts were recorded for this clonotype. The chain links TRBV12-3 or TRBV12-4 to TRBJ1-2; 9 positions match TRBD1. This CDR3 is 12 amino acids long. With V trimmed by 3 bases and J by 12 bases, 5 bases remained unmatched. CDR3 protein: CASSFPGQGNTF. The CDR3 DNA is TGTGCCAGCAGTTTCCCTGGACAGGGGAACACCTTC.